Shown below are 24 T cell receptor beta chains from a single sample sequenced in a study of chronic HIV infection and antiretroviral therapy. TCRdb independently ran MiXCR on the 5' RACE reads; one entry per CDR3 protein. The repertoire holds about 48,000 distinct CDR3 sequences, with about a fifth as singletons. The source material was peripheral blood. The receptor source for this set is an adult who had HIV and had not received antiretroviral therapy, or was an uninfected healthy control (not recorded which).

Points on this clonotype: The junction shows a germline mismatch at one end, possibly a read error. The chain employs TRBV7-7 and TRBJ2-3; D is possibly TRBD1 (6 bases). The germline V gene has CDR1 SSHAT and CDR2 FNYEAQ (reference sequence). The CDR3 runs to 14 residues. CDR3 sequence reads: CASSLGDTTGLQYF. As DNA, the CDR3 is TGTGCTAGCAGCTTGGGCGATACTACAGGGTTGCAGTATTTT.

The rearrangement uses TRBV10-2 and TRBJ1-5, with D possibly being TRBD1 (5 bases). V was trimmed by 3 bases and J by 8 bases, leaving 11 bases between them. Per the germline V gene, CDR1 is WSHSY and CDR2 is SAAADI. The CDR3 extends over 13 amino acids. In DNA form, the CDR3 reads TGCGCCAGCAGTGATTGGGGGGGTGAGCCCCAGCATTTT. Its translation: CASSDWGGEPQHF.

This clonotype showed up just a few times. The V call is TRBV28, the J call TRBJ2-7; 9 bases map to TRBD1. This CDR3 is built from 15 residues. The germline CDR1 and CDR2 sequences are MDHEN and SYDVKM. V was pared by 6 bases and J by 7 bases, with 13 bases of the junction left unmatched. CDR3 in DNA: TGTGCCAGCAGCCTAACAACGACTGGACAGGGGGAGCAGTACTTC. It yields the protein CASSLTTTGQGEQYF.

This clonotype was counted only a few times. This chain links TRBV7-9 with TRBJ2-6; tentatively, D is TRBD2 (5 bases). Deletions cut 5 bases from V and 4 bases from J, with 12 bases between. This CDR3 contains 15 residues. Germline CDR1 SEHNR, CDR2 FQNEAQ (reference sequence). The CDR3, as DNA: TGTGCCAGCAGCCTCTGGAGGCAAGGGGCCAACGTCCTGACTTTC. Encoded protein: CASSLWRQGANVLTF.

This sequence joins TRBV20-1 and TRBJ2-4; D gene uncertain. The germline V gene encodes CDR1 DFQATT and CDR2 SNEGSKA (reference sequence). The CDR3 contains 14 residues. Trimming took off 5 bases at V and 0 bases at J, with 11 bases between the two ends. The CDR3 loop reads CSAPGSRAKNIQYF. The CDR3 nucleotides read TGCAGTGCTCCCGGCAGCAGAGCCAAAAACATTCAGTACTTC.

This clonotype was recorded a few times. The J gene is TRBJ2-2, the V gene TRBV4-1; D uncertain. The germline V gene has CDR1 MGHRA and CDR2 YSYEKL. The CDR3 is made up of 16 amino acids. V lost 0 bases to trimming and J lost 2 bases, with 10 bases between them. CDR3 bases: TGCGCCAGCAGCCAAGAACCAGGTTTTAACACCGGGGAGCTGTTTTTT. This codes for CASSQEPGFNTGELFF.

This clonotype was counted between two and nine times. The CDR3 region is CASSPRTGISSYEQYF. The CDR3 bases are TGTGCCAGCAGCCCCAGGACAGGCATTAGCTCCTACGAGCAGTACTTC. The chain has TRBV7-9 and TRBJ2-7; TRBD1 aligns across 7 bases. This CDR3 spans 16 amino acids. V dropped 5 bases and J dropped 0; count of bases not matched to a gene: 10. Germline values: CDR1 SEHNR, CDR2 FQNEAQ (reference sequence).

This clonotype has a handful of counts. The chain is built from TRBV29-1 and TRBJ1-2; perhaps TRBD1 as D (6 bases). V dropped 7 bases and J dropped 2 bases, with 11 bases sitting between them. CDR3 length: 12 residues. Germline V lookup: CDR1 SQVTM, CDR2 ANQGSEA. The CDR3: CSDLDSNYGYTF. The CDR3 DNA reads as TGCAGCGACCTGGACAGCAACTATGGCTACACCTTC.

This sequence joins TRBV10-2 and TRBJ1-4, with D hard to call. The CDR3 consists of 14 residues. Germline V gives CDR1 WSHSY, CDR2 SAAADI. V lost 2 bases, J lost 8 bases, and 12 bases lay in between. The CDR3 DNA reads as TGCGCCAGCAGTGAGGGCGGGCTTGTCGAAAAACTGTTTTTT. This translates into CASSEGGLVEKLFF.

CDR3 sequence reads: CASSYDRSEAFF. As DNA, the CDR3 is TGTGCCAGCAGCTACGACAGGAGTGAAGCTTTCTTT. V is TRBV28 and J is TRBJ1-1; tentatively, D is TRBD1 (6 bases). V was trimmed by 6 bases and J by 7 bases, leaving 12 bases between them. The CDR3 totals 12 residues. The germline CDR1 and CDR2 sequences are MDHEN and SYDVKM. The full variable domain, its missing parts supplied by reference TRBV28 and TRBJ1-1, is DVKVTQSSRYLVKRTGEKVFLECVQDMDHENMFWYRQDPGLGLRLIYFSYDVKMKEKGDIPEGYSVSREKKERFSLILESASTNQTSMYLCASSYDRSEAFFGQGTRLTVV.

The CDR3 nucleotides read TGTGCCAGCAGCTTTACCGTTAGCTCTGGGGCCAACGTCCTGACTTTC. It yields the protein CASSFTVSSGANVLTF. The J gene is TRBJ2-6, the V gene TRBV7-2; D gene uncertain. The CDR3 runs to 16 residues. Trimming shortened V by 3 bases and J by 0 bases, and 9 bases separated the two germline ends. CDR1 and CDR2 from the germline V gene are SGHTA and FQGNSA.

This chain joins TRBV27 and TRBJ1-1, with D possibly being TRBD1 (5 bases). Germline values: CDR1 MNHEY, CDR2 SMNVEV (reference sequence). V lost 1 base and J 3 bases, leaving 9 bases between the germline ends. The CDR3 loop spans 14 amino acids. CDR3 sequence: CASSLYVRDTEAFF. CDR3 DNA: TGTGCCAGCAGTTTATACGTCAGGGACACTGAAGCTTTCTTT.

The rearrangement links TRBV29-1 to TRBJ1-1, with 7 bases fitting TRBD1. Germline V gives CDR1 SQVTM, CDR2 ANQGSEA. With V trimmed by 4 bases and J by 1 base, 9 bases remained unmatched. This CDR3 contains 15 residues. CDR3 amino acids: CSVVQGGGWNTEAFF. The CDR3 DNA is TGCAGCGTTGTCCAAGGGGGCGGTTGGAACACTGAAGCTTTCTTT.

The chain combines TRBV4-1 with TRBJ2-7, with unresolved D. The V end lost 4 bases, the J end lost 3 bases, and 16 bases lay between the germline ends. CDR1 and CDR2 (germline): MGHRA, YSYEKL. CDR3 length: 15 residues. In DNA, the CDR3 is TGCGCCAGCAGCCCGAGGCCGGGCAGGCGCTACGAGCAGTACTTC. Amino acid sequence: CASSPRPGRRYEQYF.

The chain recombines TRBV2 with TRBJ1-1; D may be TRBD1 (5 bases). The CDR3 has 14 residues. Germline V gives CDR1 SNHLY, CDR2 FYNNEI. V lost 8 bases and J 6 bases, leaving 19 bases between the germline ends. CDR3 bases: TGTGCCAGCGTAATAGACTCTCGGGGGGCTGAAGCTTTCTTT. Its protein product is CASVIDSRGAEAFF.

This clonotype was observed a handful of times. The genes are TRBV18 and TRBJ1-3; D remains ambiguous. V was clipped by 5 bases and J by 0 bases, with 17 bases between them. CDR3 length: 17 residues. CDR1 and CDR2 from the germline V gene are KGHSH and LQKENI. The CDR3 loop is CASSDRRTQHSGNTIYF. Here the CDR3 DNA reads TGTGCCAGCTCAGACCGACGGACCCAGCACTCTGGAAACACCATATATTTT.

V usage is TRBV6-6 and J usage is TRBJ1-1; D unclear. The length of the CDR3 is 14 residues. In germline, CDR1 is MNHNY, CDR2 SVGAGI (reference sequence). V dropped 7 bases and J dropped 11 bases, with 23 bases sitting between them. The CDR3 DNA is TGTGCCAGCACCCCACCCGGGCCGCAAAAGGAGGCTTTCTTT. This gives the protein CASTPPGPQKEAFF.

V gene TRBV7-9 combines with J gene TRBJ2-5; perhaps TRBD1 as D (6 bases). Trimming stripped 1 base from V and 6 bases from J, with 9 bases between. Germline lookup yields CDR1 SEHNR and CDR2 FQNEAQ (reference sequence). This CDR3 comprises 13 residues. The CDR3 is CASSLVQGQTQYF. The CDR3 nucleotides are TGTGCCAGCAGCTTAGTCCAGGGGCAGACCCAGTACTTC.

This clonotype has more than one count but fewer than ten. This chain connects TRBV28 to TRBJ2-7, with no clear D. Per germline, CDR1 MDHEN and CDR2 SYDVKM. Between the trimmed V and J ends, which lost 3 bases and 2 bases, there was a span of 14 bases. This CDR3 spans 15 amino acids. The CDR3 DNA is TGTGCCAGCAGTTTGTTACTTACAATAACCTACGAGCAGTACTTC. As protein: CASSLLLTITYEQYF.

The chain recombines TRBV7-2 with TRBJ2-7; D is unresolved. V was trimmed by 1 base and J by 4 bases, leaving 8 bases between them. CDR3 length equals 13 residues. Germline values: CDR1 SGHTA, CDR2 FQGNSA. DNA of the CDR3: TGTGCCAGCAGCTTAGTCGCCAGATACGAGCAGTACTTC. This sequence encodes CASSLVARYEQYF.

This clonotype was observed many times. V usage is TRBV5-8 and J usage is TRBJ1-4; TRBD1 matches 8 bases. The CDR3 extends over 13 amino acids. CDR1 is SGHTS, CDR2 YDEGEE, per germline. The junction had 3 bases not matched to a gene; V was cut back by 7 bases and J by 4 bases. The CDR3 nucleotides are TGTGCCAGCGCAGGGGGCCTTAATGAAAAACTGTTTTTT. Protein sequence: CASAGGLNEKLFF.

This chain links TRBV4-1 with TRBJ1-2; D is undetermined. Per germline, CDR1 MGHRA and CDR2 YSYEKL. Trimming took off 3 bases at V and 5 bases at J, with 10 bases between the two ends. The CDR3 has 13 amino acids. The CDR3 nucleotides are TGCGCCAGCAGCCATCAATCCCCTTATGGCTACACCTTC. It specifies CASSHQSPYGYTF.

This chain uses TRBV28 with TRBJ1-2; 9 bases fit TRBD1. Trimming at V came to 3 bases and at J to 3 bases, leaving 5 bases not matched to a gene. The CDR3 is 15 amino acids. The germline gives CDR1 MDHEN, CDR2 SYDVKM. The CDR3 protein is CASSFLWTGDYGYTF. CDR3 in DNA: TGTGCCAGCAGTTTCCTCTGGACAGGGGACTATGGCTACACCTTC.

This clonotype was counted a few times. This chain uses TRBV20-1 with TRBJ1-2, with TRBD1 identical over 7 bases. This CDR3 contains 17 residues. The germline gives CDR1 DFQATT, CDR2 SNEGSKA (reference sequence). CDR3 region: CRASLPPRQGRDYGYTF. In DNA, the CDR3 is TGCAGGGCAAGCTTACCTCCTAGACAGGGAAGGGACTATGGCTACACCTTC.